The next 23 T cell receptor beta chains were all read from a single sample in a study of cytomegalovirus exposure and HLA in healthy donors. Primers: 60 Vbeta forward and 13 Jbeta reverse. Sequencing used immunoSEQ multiplex PCR; TCRdb keeps in-frame clones, though not all of them. The table records about 130,000 clones, approximately 80% of them present only once. Sequencing was carried out using PBMCs. The receptors originated from a male donor in good health and CMV-seronegative.

V usage is TRBV7-9 and J usage is TRBJ2-2, with a weak D call TRBD2 (6 bases). Germline V gives CDR1 SEHNR, CDR2 FQNEAQ (reference sequence). The CDR3 loop spans 16 amino acids. V lost 1 base and J 7 bases, leaving 16 bases between the germline ends. The CDR3 sequence is CASSLDVGSGVGELFF. In DNA form, the CDR3 reads TGTGCCAGCAGCTTAGATGTCGGGAGCGGAGTCGGGGAGCTGTTTTTT.

J is TRBJ2-5 and V is TRBV5-6; D might be TRBD2 (5 bases). CDR3 length: 15 residues. Germline CDR1 reads SGHDT; CDR2 reads YYEEEE. V lost 4 bases and J 1 base, leaving 14 bases between the germline ends. In nucleotides, the CDR3 is TGTGCCAGCAGCCTGTCGGGAAGACCCCAAGAGACCCAGTACTTC. Protein: CASSLSGRPQETQYF.

The chain uses TRBV28 and TRBJ2-7, with D perhaps TRBD1 (6 bases). The germline V gene has CDR1 MDHEN and CDR2 SYDVKM. The CDR3 runs to 15 residues. Trimming pared 3 bases from V and 2 bases from J, leaving 14 bases between. CDR3: CASSLGAGVPYEQYF. CDR3 DNA: TGTGCCAGCAGTTTGGGGGCAGGGGTCCCCTACGAGCAGTACTTC.

This chain links TRBV4-1 with TRBJ1-4; the D is unclear. In germline, CDR1 is MGHRA, CDR2 YSYEKL. The CDR3 length is 15 residues. V lost 1 base and J lost 4, with 10 bases in between. This chain's CDR3 is CASSQVPGVNEKLFF. In DNA, the CDR3 is TGCGCCAGCAGCCAAGTGCCCGGGGTTAATGAAAAACTGTTTTTT.

The chain is built from TRBV25-1 and TRBJ2-5, with D uncertain. Looked up from germline, CDR1 is MGHDK and CDR2 is SYGVNS. With 4 bases removed from V and 2 bases from J, the gap between germline ends came to 2 bases. The CDR3 extends over 11 amino acids. This CDR3 is CASSVQETQYF. The CDR3 coding sequence is TGTGCCAGCAGTGTACAAGAGACCCAGTACTTC.

This clone was found once. This sequence joins TRBV27 and TRBJ2-5; 9 nucleotides agree with TRBD1. The V gene's germline CDR1 is MNHEY and CDR2 SMNVEV (reference sequence). The J segment lost 5 bases and the V segment lost 5 bases, leaving 12 bases of the junction unmatched. The CDR3 is made up of 16 amino acids. The CDR3 DNA is TGTGCCAGCAGTCCAGACACGGGACAGGGCCGGGAGACCCAGTACTTC. It specifies CASSPDTGQGRETQYF.

The J gene is TRBJ1-5, the V gene TRBV10-2; D is perhaps TRBD1 (5 bases). Germline-derived CDR1 and CDR2 are WSHSY and SAAADI. The CDR3 is 17 amino acids. V lost 6 bases to trimming and J lost 4 bases, with 22 bases between them. The CDR3 nucleotides are TGCGCCAGCAGCCCCAGGGTCTTAGGGCCCACTAATCAGCCCCAGCATTTT. Amino acids: CASSPRVLGPTNQPQHF.

The chain carries TRBV25-1 and TRBJ1-6; 10 nucleotides agree with TRBD1. V was clipped by 9 bases and J by 10 bases; unmatched bases: 9. Germline-derived CDR1 and CDR2 are MGHDK and SYGVNS. This CDR3 has 14 residues. The CDR3 sequence is CASGPGTGDSPLHF. DNA for the CDR3: TGTGCCAGTGGTCCGGGGACAGGGGACTCACCCCTCCACTTT.

The CDR3 spells CASSRGQGGPDTQYF. CDR3 sequence (DNA): TGCGCCAGCAGCCGGGGACAGGGGGGACCAGATACGCAGTATTTT. The chain links TRBV5-1 to TRBJ2-3; 11 bases fit TRBD1. V was clipped by 4 bases and J by 4 bases; unmatched bases: 5. The CDR3 contains 15 residues. Germline V CDR1 and CDR2: SGHRS, YFSETQ.

In nucleotides, the CDR3 is TGTGCCAGCAGCTTACGTTGGGGGGTTTACAATGAGCAGTTCTTC. Translated, it gives CASSLRWGVYNEQFF. The rearrangement uses TRBV7-9 and TRBJ2-1; D may be TRBD2 (6 bases). Looked up from germline, CDR1 is SEHNR and CDR2 is FQNEAQ (reference sequence). The ends were cut back, 2 bases at V and 4 bases at J, with 12 bases in the middle. The CDR3 spans 15 residues. The full variable domain, completed using reference TRBV7-9 and TRBJ2-1, is DTGVSQNPRHKITKRGQNVTFRCDPISEHNRLYWYRQTLGQGPEFLTYFQNEAQLEKSRLLSDRFSAERPKGSFSTLEIQRTEQGDSAMYLCASSLRWGVYNEQFFGPGTRLTVL.

The V gene is TRBV30, the J gene TRBJ1-2, with 9 bases identical to TRBD1. CDR1 is GTSNPN and CDR2 is SVGIG in the germline V gene (reference sequence). V shed 2 bases, J shed 10 bases, and the junction held 5 bases outside the gene matches. CDR3 length equals 12 residues. This CDR3 is CAWSPGQGFYTF. CDR3 DNA sequence: TGTGCCTGGAGTCCGGGACAGGGCTTCTACACCTTC.

The chain joins TRBV7-9 to TRBJ2-1, with TRBD2 as a possible D gene (5 bases). The germline V and J ends were trimmed by 1 base and 8 bases, with 9 bases remaining between them. Germline V gene data show CDR1 as SEHNR and CDR2 as FQNEAQ (reference sequence). This CDR3 has 13 residues. CDR3 residues: CASSLDGSDEQFF. The CDR3 DNA sequence: TGTGCCAGCAGCTTAGATGGGAGCGATGAGCAGTTCTTC.

The V gene is TRBV5-5, the J gene TRBJ2-4; no clear D gene. Deletions cut 3 bases from V and 0 bases from J, with 10 bases between. Germline CDR1 SGHKS, CDR2 YYEKEE (reference sequence). The CDR3 consists of 15 residues. The CDR3 DNA reads as TGTGCCAGCAGCTCCCTCCAGGCAGCCAAAAACATTCAGTACTTC. Its translation is CASSSLQAAKNIQYF.

This clone was counted a few times. The V and J genes are TRBV19 and TRBJ1-5, with D unresolved. V dropped 6 bases and J dropped 1 base, with 13 bases sitting between them. The germline V gene encodes CDR1 LNHDA and CDR2 SQIVND (reference sequence). There are 15 residues in the CDR3. The CDR3 region has the DNA TGTGCCAGTAGGAACAGACGGATCAGCAATCAGCCCCAGCATTTT. This sequence encodes CASRNRRISNQPQHF.

The chain couples TRBV9 to TRBJ1-1, with TRBD1 as a possible D gene (6 bases). The germline V gene has CDR1 SGDLS and CDR2 YYNGEE. V was shortened by 3 bases and J by 12 bases, with 18 bases between the two germline ends. The CDR3 is 13 amino acids. CDR3 protein: CASSGPGGALTFF. CDR3 coding DNA: TGTGCCAGCAGCGGCCCTGGGGGGGCCCTTACTTTCTTT. The variable domain in full, with the rest retrieved from reference TRBV9 and TRBJ1-1, is DSGVTQTPKHLITATGQRVTLRCSPRSGDLSVYWYQQSLDQGLQFLIQYYNGEERAKGNILERFSAQQFPDLHSELNLSSLELGDSALYFCASSGPGGALTFFGQGTRLTVV.

The chain employs TRBV5-1 and TRBJ1-5, with D possibly being TRBD1 (5 bases). Germline V CDR1 and CDR2: SGHRS, YFSETQ. The CDR3 is 14 amino acids. V was clipped by 4 bases and J by 5 bases, with 13 bases between them. CDR3 nucleotide sequence: TGCGCCAGCAGCCTGGGGGAGGGCGATCAGCCCCAGCATTTT. Amino acid sequence: CASSLGEGDQPQHF.

The V gene is TRBV11-2, the J gene TRBJ2-5; TRBD2 matches 15 bases. J was trimmed by 7 bases and V by 4 bases; bases with no gene match: 7. Germline V gene data show CDR1 as SGHAT and CDR2 as FQNNGV. The CDR3 extends over 16 amino acids. The CDR3 DNA sequence: TGTGCCAGCAGCTGGACTAGCGGGAGGGTAGGGCGGACCCAGTACTTC. Its translation is CASSWTSGRVGRTQYF.

This clone was detected once. The rearrangement joins TRBV9 to TRBJ2-2; D ambiguous. CDR1 is SGDLS, CDR2 YYNGEE, per germline. CDR3 size: 14 residues. Trimming pared 3 bases from V and 0 bases from J, leaving 6 bases between. In DNA form, the CDR3 reads TGTGCCAGCAGCGCACCAGCGAACACCGGGGAGCTGTTTTTT. This encodes CASSAPANTGELFF. The full variable domain, its missing parts supplied by reference TRBV9 and TRBJ2-2, is DSGVTQTPKHLITATGQRVTLRCSPRSGDLSVYWYQQSLDQGLQFLIQYYNGEERAKGNILERFSAQQFPDLHSELNLSSLELGDSALYFCASSAPANTGELFFGEGSRLTVL.

The V and J genes are TRBV25-1 and TRBJ1-1, with 8 bases fitting TRBD1. This CDR3 has 13 residues. After removal of 5 bases from V and 5 bases from J, the junction contained 4 bases not matched to a gene. Germline CDR1 reads MGHDK; CDR2 reads SYGVNS. DNA of the CDR3: TGTGCCAGCAGTTTACAGGGGGAAACTGAAGCTTTCTTT. As protein: CASSLQGETEAFF.

The rearrangement uses TRBV15 and TRBJ1-6, with D possibly being TRBD1 (6 bases). Germline CDR1 reads LNHNV; CDR2 reads YYDKDF (reference sequence). The CDR3 totals 16 residues. The ends were cut back, 0 bases at V and 0 bases at J, with 6 bases in the middle. CDR3 sequence (DNA): TGTGCCACCAGCAGAGAACAGGGCTCCTATAATTCACCCCTCCACTTT. Translated: CATSREQGSYNSPLHF.

The rearrangement uses TRBV11-3 and TRBJ2-3, with 9 bases lining up with TRBD2. CDR1 is SGHNT and CDR2 is YENEEA in the germline V gene. With 1 base clipped from V and 6 bases from J, the junction kept 5 bases outside the gene matches. There are 15 residues in the CDR3. DNA of the CDR3: TGTGCCAGCAGCTTAGGAATAGCGGGAGACGATACGCAGTATTTT. As protein: CASSLGIAGDDTQYF.

The chain couples TRBV6-6 to TRBJ1-1, with TRBD1 identical over 8 bases. Germline CDR1 and CDR2: MNHNY and SVGAGI (reference sequence). This CDR3 comprises 15 residues. V lost 6 bases to trimming and J lost 1 base; unmatched junction nucleotides: 7. Here the CDR3 reads CASSNRGTRNTEAFF. The CDR3 DNA reads TGTGCCAGCAGCAACAGGGGGACACGGAACACTGAAGCTTTCTTT.

The chain joins TRBV9 to TRBJ2-1; 11 nucleotides align to TRBD2. The germline gives CDR1 SGDLS, CDR2 YYNGEE. Trimming removed 0 bases from V and 7 bases from J; junction bases left unmatched: 3. This CDR3 spans 15 amino acids. The CDR3 sequence: CASSVVTSGENEQFF. The CDR3, as DNA: TGTGCCAGCAGCGTAGTGACTAGCGGGGAAAATGAGCAGTTCTTC.